This T cell receptor (beta chain) was identified in a study of CD8 T cells in ankylosing spondylitis. Study results and caveats: Disease-linked clones displayed a CD8+ phenotype and appeared relatively rarely in peripheral blood. The study looked at matched synovial fluid samples from ankylosing spondylitis patients. Disease-linked clones were reported to be significantly enriched there. Certain motif variants had earlier appeared in reactive arthritis synovial fluid and blood. Seemingly characteristic of ankylosing spondylitis blood was a TCR beta motif consisting of eight highly homologous variants.

This clonotype came up a few times. What it binds is not known. This CDR3 has 16 amino acids. The V and J ends lost 6 bases and 2 bases, in that order; junction bases with no gene match: 7. Quantitative 5'-RACE with molecular barcodes was used to make the TCR beta libraries. TCRdb reprocessed the 5' RACE reads via MiXCR and lists one record per CDR3 protein. The sample lists about 500,000 distinct CDR3 sequences; roughly 13% were seen once. The rearrangement joins TRBV12-3 or TRBV12-4 to TRBJ2-1; 10 nucleotides align to TRBD2. Sample: blood, either unsorted or a sorted T cell fraction (not recorded which). This clonotype originated in a male donor with ankylosing spondylitis. The DNA for the CDR3 is TGTGCCAGCAGCCGGAAGAGCGGGAGGGCCTACAATGAGCAGTTCTTC. Translating it yields CASSRKSGRAYNEQFF.